Listed here are 28 T cell receptor beta chains from one sample, sequenced in a study of early T cells in non-severe SARS-CoV-2 infection. One entry per CDR3 protein, called by TCRdb with MiXCR from the 5' RACE reads. The table lists roughly 61,000 distinct CDR3 sequences, roughly 10% of them singletons. The material sequenced was whole blood. All receptors derive from an adult who was a healthcare worker with PCR-confirmed SARS-CoV-2 infection or an uninfected control (not recorded which).

This clonotype was counted ten times or more. The chain has TRBV7-4 and TRBJ2-7; TRBD2 aligns across 10 bases. Looked up from germline, CDR1 is SGHVT and CDR2 is SQSDAQ. The V segment lost 1 base and the J segment 1 base; nucleotides outside the gene matches: 1. The CDR3 loop spans 15 amino acids. The CDR3 loop reads CASSLGTSGSYEQYF. Written as DNA, the CDR3 is TGTGCCAGCAGCTTAGGGACTAGCGGTTCCTACGAGCAGTACTTC.

This clonotype was observed many times. The rearrangement joins TRBV4-3 to TRBJ1-5, with a tentative D call TRBD1 (5 bases). Germline V gives CDR1 LGHNA, CDR2 YSLEER. V lost 0 bases, J lost 9 bases, and 18 bases lay in between. The CDR3 totals 16 residues. The CDR3 DNA sequence: TGCGCCAGCAGCCAAGATCTAGGGACCGGCCCGGGGCCCCAGCATTTT. Translation gives CASSQDLGTGPGPQHF.

There are many counts of this clonotype. This chain links TRBV2 with TRBJ1-4; D remains unclear. V was shortened by 7 bases and J by 5 bases, with 11 bases between the two germline ends. This CDR3 spans 13 amino acids. Germline V gene lookup returns CDR1 SNHLY and CDR2 FYNNEI. For the CDR3, the DNA is TGTGCCAGCAATCTGCAAGGAAATGAAAAACTGTTTTTT. Amino acid sequence: CASNLQGNEKLFF.

This clonotype was seen a handful of times. The chain is built from TRBV19 and TRBJ1-5; D unclear. The CDR3 is 13 residues long. Germline loops: CDR1 LNHDA, CDR2 SQIVND (reference sequence). V was trimmed by 5 bases and J by 5 bases, leaving 10 bases between them. The CDR3 DNA follows: TGTGCCAGTAGTTGGGCAGGAGATCAGCCCCAGCATTTT. Translating it yields CASSWAGDQPQHF.

This clonotype was seen at least ten times. The V call is TRBV10-3, the J call TRBJ2-7, with D possibly TRBD2 on 5 matching bases. The CDR3 extends over 14 amino acids. Germline-derived CDR1 and CDR2 are ENHRY and SYGVKD. The V end was cut by 6 bases, the J end by 6 bases, with 18 bases between. This CDR3 reads CAISKQSIEGEQYF. The CDR3 coding sequence is TGTGCCATCAGCAAACAGAGCATAGAGGGCGAGCAGTACTTC.

This clonotype was found a few times. This rearrangement joins TRBV9 to TRBJ2-2; no definite D call. Germline values: CDR1 SGDLS, CDR2 YYNGEE. V lost 0 bases and J 4 bases, leaving 13 bases between the germline ends. The CDR3 loop spans 16 amino acids. CDR3 loop: CASSVGLQDGTGELFF. The CDR3 DNA reads as TGTGCCAGCAGCGTAGGACTCCAAGACGGCACCGGGGAGCTGTTTTTT.

This clonotype was detected ten times or more. This sequence joins TRBV20-1 and TRBJ1-2, with D possibly matching TRBD1 (6 bases). Trimming removed 6 bases at V and 4 bases at J, with 15 bases between. CDR3 length: 13 amino acids. Germline CDR1 reads DFQATT; CDR2 reads SNEGSKA (reference sequence). DNA for the CDR3: TGCAGTGCCGTAGAGGGACACGGCTATGGCTACACCTTC. Protein product: CSAVEGHGYGYTF.

J is TRBJ1-1 and V is TRBV28; maybe TRBD1 (5 bases). Germline V gene lookup returns CDR1 MDHEN and CDR2 SYDVKM. The length of the CDR3 is 15 residues. V was clipped by 3 bases and J by 2 bases, with 13 bases between them. The CDR3 here is CASSLVRGRNTEAFF. The DNA of the CDR3 is TGTGCCAGCAGTTTGGTAAGGGGCCGAAACACTGAAGCTTTCTTT.

This chain connects TRBV6-2 or TRBV6-3 to TRBJ2-1; D not certain. The CDR3 has 15 amino acids. Germline values: CDR1 MNHEY, CDR2 SVGEGT. V dropped 5 bases and J dropped 8 bases, with 19 bases sitting between them. The CDR3 is CASSPRSPTADEQFF. The CDR3 DNA reads TGTGCCAGCAGTCCCCGAAGTCCTACTGCGGATGAGCAGTTCTTC.

Many counts were recorded for this clonotype. The rearrangement joins TRBV12-3 or TRBV12-4 to TRBJ1-2; the D gene is possibly TRBD1 (5 bases). The V and J ends lost 6 bases and 5 bases respectively, with 13 bases between them. The CDR3 runs 13 residues. CDR3 loop: CASSQGRGYGYTF. The CDR3 bases are TGTGCCAGCAGCCAGGGCCGGGGGTATGGCTACACCTTC.

The chain is built from TRBV5-5 and TRBJ2-7; D unresolved. The CDR3 spans 14 residues. Germline loops: CDR1 SGHKS, CDR2 YYEKEE (reference sequence). V lost 2 bases and J lost 7, with 16 bases in between. This CDR3 reads CASSLHNVVVEQYF. The CDR3 nucleotides read TGTGCCAGCAGCTTACATAATGTGGTAGTGGAGCAGTACTTC. The complete variable domain, with remaining parts taken from reference TRBV5-5 and TRBJ2-7, reads DAGVTQSPTHLIKTRGQQVTLRCSPISGHKSVSWYQQVLGQGPQFIFQYYEKEERGRGNFPDRFSARQFPNYSSELNVNALLLGDSALYLCASSLHNVVVEQYFGPGTRLTVT.

This clonotype was found many times. This chain links TRBV11-2 with TRBJ2-1, with TRBD2 matching 8 bases. The germline gives CDR1 SGHAT, CDR2 FQNNGV. J lost 7 bases, V lost 5 bases, and 13 bases had no gene match. The CDR3 is 16 amino acids. The CDR3 region is CASSPPLGGGQNEQFF. The CDR3 DNA is TGTGCCAGCAGCCCCCCCCTAGGCGGGGGGCAAAATGAGCAGTTCTTC.

The sample holds many counts of this clonotype. The chain uses TRBV11-1 and TRBJ2-2; D is perhaps TRBD2 (6 bases). V shed 7 bases and J shed 1 base, with 10 bases lying between them. The germline CDR1 and CDR2 sequences are SGHAT and FQDESV (reference sequence). There are 14 residues in the CDR3. CDR3 region: CASTRDWNTGELFF. In nucleotides, the CDR3 is TGTGCCAGCACCCGGGACTGGAACACCGGGGAGCTGTTTTTT.

J is TRBJ2-7 and V is TRBV5-1, with 7 bases identical to TRBD2. Germline V lookup: CDR1 SGHRS, CDR2 YFSETQ. The CDR3 loop spans 16 amino acids. Unmatched junction bases numbered 9, after V lost 1 base and J lost 2 bases. Here the CDR3 DNA reads TGCGCCAGCAGCTTGTTATCCAGCGGGGCCACCTACGAGCAGTACTTC. Protein: CASSLLSSGATYEQYF.

This clonotype has ten or more counts. This chain uses TRBV7-6 with TRBJ1-5; D gene unclear. From germline, CDR1 is SGHVS and CDR2 FNYEAQ. The CDR3 has 14 amino acids. Trimming cost V 1 base and J 6 bases, with 10 bases left between them. The CDR3 sequence is CASSLEVRGQPQHF. The CDR3, as DNA: TGTGCCAGCAGCTTAGAGGTCCGTGGTCAGCCCCAGCATTTT. The full variable domain, with the rest looked up from reference TRBV7-6 and TRBJ1-5, is GAGVSQSPRYKVTKRGQDVALRCDPISGHVSLYWYRQALGQGPEFLTYFNYEAQQDKSGLPNDRFSAERPEGSISTLTIQRTEQRDSAMYRCASSLEVRGQPQHFGDGTRLSIL.

The chain employs TRBV3-1 and TRBJ2-4; 7 nucleotides match TRBD2. This CDR3 contains 14 residues. Germline V gene data show CDR1 as LGHDT and CDR2 as YNNKEL (reference sequence). J gave up 5 bases and V 3 bases, and 4 bases lay outside the gene matches. Here the CDR3 DNA reads TGTGCCAGCAGCCACACTAGCGCCCAAAACATTCAGTACTTC. Its translation is CASSHTSAQNIQYF.

The genes are TRBV2 and TRBJ2-3; D not certain. V shed 8 bases and J shed 1 base, with 10 bases lying between them. Germline CDR1 is SNHLY and CDR2 is FYNNEI. CDR3 length: 13 residues. This CDR3 reads CASQVVGTDTQYF. CDR3 bases: TGTGCCAGCCAGGTCGTAGGCACAGATACGCAGTATTTT. The variable domain in full, completed from reference TRBV2 and TRBJ2-3, reads EPEVTQTPSHQVTQMGQEVILRCVPISNHLYFYWYRQILGQKVEFLVSFYNNEISEKSEIFDDQFSVERPDGSNFTLKIRSTKLEDSAMYFCASQVVGTDTQYFGPGTRLTVL.

This clonotype showed up just a few times. The junction and the germline gene differ at one end; a read error may be behind it. The V call is TRBV6-1, the J call TRBJ2-7, with 7 nucleotides matching TRBD2. Per the germline V gene, CDR1 is MNHNS and CDR2 is SASEGT. The CDR3 is 12 amino acids. CDR3 amino acids: CASSEAREEQYF. CDR3 nucleotides: TGTGCCAGCAGCGAAGCGCGGGAGGAGCAGTACTTC.

This clonotype was seen repeatedly, ten times or more. The chain combines TRBV13 with TRBJ2-3; D uncertain. Trimming shortened V by 5 bases and J by 4 bases, and 4 bases separated the two germline ends. Germline-derived CDR1 and CDR2 are PRHDT and FYEKMQ (reference sequence). The CDR3 totals 11 residues. This CDR3 is CASSLSDTQYF. CDR3 coding DNA: TGTGCCAGCAGCCTATCAGATACGCAGTATTTT.

This clonotype has ten or more counts. This chain joins TRBV30 and TRBJ1-5; D gene unclear. The CDR3 is 14 amino acids. The germline V and J ends were trimmed by 0 bases and 1 base, with 7 bases remaining between them. The germline CDR1 and CDR2 sequences are GTSNPN and SVGIG (reference sequence). CDR3 sequence: CAWSVHSSNQPQHF. The CDR3 nucleotides are TGTGCCTGGAGTGTACACAGCAGCAATCAGCCCCAGCATTTT.

This clonotype was seen repeatedly, ten times or more. The chain carries TRBV29-1 and TRBJ2-7, with TRBD1 matching over 12 bases. J lost 2 bases, V lost 6 bases, and 5 bases had no gene match. Germline lookup yields CDR1 SQVTM and CDR2 ANQGSEA. The CDR3 runs 14 residues. The CDR3 sequence is CSVGTGGSTYEQYF. As DNA, the CDR3 is TGCAGCGTCGGGACAGGGGGCAGTACCTACGAGCAGTACTTC.

As to this clonotype: A much bigger clone sits one base away, suggesting this may be a read error. This chain uses TRBV12-3 or TRBV12-4 with TRBJ2-7; no reliable D call. The CDR3 is 13 residues long. Here the CDR3 reads CASRSTVTYEQHF. As DNA, the CDR3 is TGTGCCAGCAGGTCGACGGTTACCTACGAGCAGCACTTC.

This clonotype occurred many times. J is TRBJ1-1 and V is TRBV30; maybe TRBD1 (6 bases). Germline-derived CDR1 and CDR2 are GTSNPN and SVGIG (reference sequence). Trimming removed 7 bases at V and 4 bases at J, with 10 bases between. This CDR3 contains 11 residues. DNA for the CDR3: TGTGCCTTTACAGGGCTCACTGAAGCTTTCTTT. This encodes CAFTGLTEAFF.

The table lists this clonotype with many counts. This chain uses TRBV7-3 with TRBJ2-1; the D gene could be TRBD1 or TRBD2 (5 bases each). The length of the CDR3 is 13 residues. Germline values: CDR1 SGHTA, CDR2 FQGTGA. V was trimmed by 5 bases and J by 5 bases, leaving 10 bases between them. CDR3 nucleotide sequence: TGTGCCAGCAGCACGGGACCCGACAATGAGCAGTTCTTC. Translation gives CASSTGPDNEQFF.

This clonotype was counted many times. V usage is TRBV20-1 and J usage is TRBJ1-2, with 9 bases lining up with TRBD1. The V gene end was trimmed by 5 bases and the J gene end by 9 bases; junction bases not matched to a gene: 10. Germline-derived CDR1 and CDR2 are DFQATT and SNEGSKA (reference sequence). The CDR3 consists of 13 residues. Written as DNA, the CDR3 is TGCAGTGCTGAGCACAGGGGGCGGCGGAGCTACACCTTC. This gives the protein CSAEHRGRRSYTF.

This clonotype was seen at least ten times. The gene calls are TRBV11-2 and TRBJ1-2; weak D call: TRBD1 (6 bases). Trimming took off 3 bases at V and 4 bases at J, with 9 bases between the two ends. The CDR3 totals 13 residues. Germline CDR1 and CDR2: SGHAT and FQNNGV. CDR3 coding DNA: TGTGCCAGCAGCTTGGGACAATCCTATGGCTACACCTTC. The encoded protein is CASSLGQSYGYTF.

This clonotype is medium-sized in the sample. This chain uses TRBV29-1 with TRBJ2-7; no definite D call. This CDR3 has 10 amino acids. Trimming shortened V by 4 bases and J by 5 bases, and 6 bases separated the two germline ends. The germline V gene encodes CDR1 SQVTM and CDR2 ANQGSEA. The CDR3 bases are TGCAGCGTTGCCGCCAACGAGCAGTACTTC. This translates into CSVAANEQYF.

This clonotype was recorded many times. The chain has TRBV3-1 and TRBJ2-2, with D unclear. The CDR3 contains 17 residues. Germline V gene lookup returns CDR1 LGHDT and CDR2 YNNKEL (reference sequence). V was pared by 1 base and J by 2 bases, with 14 bases between. CDR3 sequence: CASSQVSTEPNTGELFF. The CDR3 bases are TGTGCCAGCAGCCAAGTGTCGACCGAACCTAACACCGGGGAGCTGTTTTTT.